The entry below describes one T cell receptor (beta chain). As yet, its antigen is unknown. The sample belongs to a study of memory CD4+ T cells and cytomegalovirus serostatus. Across the whole study: This sample comes from healthy Belgian adults, roughly nine CMV seropositive, approximately 23 seronegative.

The method was immunoSEQ multiplex PCR; TCRdb's version includes in-frame clones alone and lacks a portion of them. This repertoire shows 46,000 or so clones, roughly 80% found once; its top ten account for 0.9% to 0.95%. The study's findings and limits: Each of 55 to 80 CMV-associated TCRbeta sequences occurred in one to five individuals.

Single viable CD3+CD4+CD8-CD45RO+ cells were sorted as the memory CD4+ T cells. Serostatus was set by detecting CMV pp150, pp28, p38, p52 IgG. Positive selection with CD4 microbeads enriched total CD4+ T cells. Sequences were obtained from memory CD4+ T cells from blood. This clonotype originated in an adult in good health and CMV-seronegative.

This CDR3 is CAISEGGSYNEQFF. As DNA, the CDR3 is TGTGCCATCAGTGAAGGGGGATCCTACAATGAGCAGTTCTTC. The chain joins TRBV10-3 to TRBJ2-1; a weak D match, TRBD1 (6 bases). This CDR3 comprises 14 residues. The germline gives CDR1 ENHRY, CDR2 SYGVKD. Trimming left V 3 bases short and J 1 base short, with 7 bases between.